These T cell receptor beta chains were read from a single sample in a study of T cell responses to AZD1222 COVID-19 vaccine. Sequencing used immunoSEQ multiplex PCR; TCRdb keeps in-frame clones, though not all of them. This sample has 95,000 to 150,000 clones, with 86% found just once. This material consisted of peripheral blood, taken on day 0 of AZD1222 vaccination. These receptors were collected from an adult in good health. Each CDR3 is given with its conserved first and last residue. A D gene is named only where the DNA matches it firmly. Some rows mark clone size as missing; the rest say once, few, many or name a class of expanded clone.

>TRBJ2-2|NA|NA|TRBV9|11
TGTGCCAGCAGCGCTTCGGGGGAGCTGTTTTTT
CASSASGELFF
>TRBJ1-2|NA|TRBD1|TRBV28|17
TGTGCCAGCAGCCTCCCTTGGGGGACAGGGCCGGACTATGGCTACACCTTC
CASSLPWGTGPDYGYTF
>TRBJ2-2|NA|TRBD1|TRBV19|15
TGTGCCAGTAGTATAGGTGGCAGGGGGACCGGGGAGCTGTTTTTT
CASSIGGRGTGELFF
>TRBJ1-2|NA|NA|TRBV6-2/TRBV6-3|13
TGTGCCAGCAGTTACGATAAGGGAGGCGGCTACACCTTC
CASSYDKGGGYTF
>TRBJ2-7|NA|NA|TRBV9|14
TGTGCCAGCAGCCCCCAGACAGGTAGGGACGAGCAGTACTTC
CASSPQTGRDEQYF
>TRBJ2-7|once|TRBD1|TRBV7-2|15
TGTGCCAGCAGCTCACGGACAGGTGGTTGGTACGAGCAGTACTTC
CASSSRTGGWYEQYF
>TRBJ1-2|NA|NA|TRBV2|12
TGTGCCAGCACAATACAGGGCCTCGGCTACACCTTC
CASTIQGLGYTF
>TRBJ2-1|NA|NA|TRBV5-4|13
TGTGCCAGCAGCCTGGGGGCTTGGAATGAGCAGTTCTTC
CASSLGAWNEQFF
>TRBJ2-7|NA|NA|TRBV11-3|13
TGTGCCAGCAGCTTAGATAGGGCCCACGAGCAGTACTTC
CASSLDRAHEQYF
>TRBJ2-3|NA|NA|TRBV18|15
TGTGCCAGCTCACCAATGGAACTAGACGCAGATACGCAGTATTTT
CASSPMELDADTQYF
>TRBJ2-3|NA|NA|TRBV9|13
TGTGCCAGCAGCGTAGCCGGGGTGGATACGCAGTATTTT
CASSVAGVDTQYF
>TRBJ2-5|NA|TRBD1|TRBV20-1|13
TGCAGTGCTAGTGAGGGGGCCTTGGAGACCCAGTACTTC
CSASEGALETQYF
>TRBJ2-5|NA|TRBD2|TRBV28|15
TGTGCCAGCAGGGAACAAACGGGACTACCAGAGACCCAGTACTTC
CASREQTGLPETQYF
>TRBJ1-4|few|TRBD1|TRBV2|15
TGTGCCAGCAGCACGGACAGGGTAGGGCTCGAAAAACTGTTTTTT
CASSTDRVGLEKLFF
>TRBJ2-7|NA|NA|TRBV13|14
TGTGCCAGCAGCCCTCCGGGCAGGTCCTACGAGCAGTACTTC
CASSPPGRSYEQYF
>TRBJ1-5|NA|NA|TRBV6-5|15
TGTGCCAGCAGACGTGGGCAGATTAGCAATCAGCCCCAGCATTTT
CASRRGQISNQPQHF
>TRBJ2-3|NA|NA|TRBV30|11
TGTGCCTGGAGTGTCCCCGATACGCAGTATTTT
CAWSVPDTQYF
>TRBJ2-3|NA|NA|TRBV5-1|16
TGCGCCAGCAGCCATGAGGGGGAGCATCGCGGAGATACGCAGTATTTT
CASSHEGEHRGDTQYF
>TRBJ1-6|NA|NA|TRBV5-5|14
TGTGCCAGCAGCCTCGCCAGCGACTATTCACCCCTCCACTTT
CASSLASDYSPLHF
>TRBJ1-2|NA|TRBD1|TRBV27|13
TGTGCCAGCAGTTTAGGACAGGGGGATGGCTACACCTTC
CASSLGQGDGYTF
>TRBJ2-1|few|TRBD2|TRBV5-1|16
TGCGCCAGCAGCCCGGTCGGGGGAGGGCCTACGGGTGAGCAGTTCTTC
CASSPVGGGPTGEQFF
>TRBJ2-7|NA|NA|TRBV5-1|14
TGCGCCAGCAGGCGATCGGACAGCTCCTACGAGCAGTACTTC
CASRRSDSSYEQYF
>TRBJ1-4|NA|NA|TRBV7-9|14
TGTGCCAGCAGCAGGGACGGGACTAATGAAAAACTGTTTTTT
CASSRDGTNEKLFF
>TRBJ1-1|NA|NA|TRBV28|13
TGTGCCAGCAGTTTCGGATGGAGCACTGAAGCTTTCTTT
CASSFGWSTEAFF
>TRBJ1-5|NA|NA|TRBV5-4|16
TGTGCCAGCAGCCCTGGGCCCCTGGGGATTAATCAGCCCCAGCATTTT
CASSPGPLGINQPQHF
>TRBJ2-6|NA|NA|TRBV28|13
TGTGCCAGCAACTTTGGGGGGGCCAACGTCCTGACTTTC
CASNFGGANVLTF
>TRBJ1-1|NA|NA|TRBV30|12
TGTGCCTGGAGTGGCGGGAACACTGAAGCTTTCTTT
CAWSGGNTEAFF
>TRBJ1-2|few|TRBD1|TRBV7-9|14
TGTGCCAGCAGTAGGACAGGCGGAGGATATGGCTACACCTTC
CASSRTGGGYGYTF
>TRBJ1-3|NA|NA|TRBV28|17
TGTGCCAGCAGTTCCCCCCCCAAAGGGAACACTGGAAACACCATATATTTT
CASSSPPKGNTGNTIYF
>TRBJ1-3|NA|NA|TRBV6-4|21
TGTGCCAGCAGTGACTCCCACAGGTTCTTCATAGGAGTGCGCTCTGGAAACACCATATATTTT
CASSDSHRFFIGVRSGNTIYF
>TRBJ1-6|NA|NA|TRBV3-1/TRBV3-2|12
TGTGCCAGCAGCCAGGGGGGTCGGCCCCTCCACTTT
CASSQGGRPLHF
>TRBJ2-1|NA|TRBD2|TRBV5-1|14
TGCGCCAGCAGCTTGTCTAGCGGACACAATGAGCAGTTCTTC
CASSLSSGHNEQFF
>TRBJ2-3|NA|TRBD1|TRBV30|15
TGTGCCTGGAGTGTATCAGGGGGTTCGTCAGATACGCAGTATTTT
CAWSVSGGSSDTQYF
>TRBJ2-2|NA|TRBD1|TRBV5-1|15
TGCGCCAGCAGCTTGGTCGGACAGGACACCGGGGAGCTGTTTTTT
CASSLVGQDTGELFF
>TRBJ2-3|few|NA|TRBV7-2|13
TGTGCCAGCAGCTTAGACAGCACAGATACGCAGTATTTT
CASSLDSTDTQYF
>TRBJ1-6|once|TRBD1|TRBV3-1/TRBV3-2|15
TGTGCCAGCAGCCAAGGACAGGGGCTTAATTCACCCCTCCACTTT
CASSQGQGLNSPLHF
>TRBJ2-7|NA|TRBD1|TRBV5-1|13
TGCGCCAGCAGCTCCGGGACAGACTCCCGTAAGTACTTC
CASSSGTDSRKYF
>TRBJ2-7|few|TRBD1|TRBV19|15
TGTGCCAGTAGTCCGAGCGTCCGGACAGGGAACGAGCAGTACTTC
CASSPSVRTGNEQYF
>TRBJ1-2|NA|NA|TRBV29-1|12
TGCAGCGTTGTCGGCAGCAACTATGGCTACACCTTC
CSVVGSNYGYTF
>TRBJ1-5|NA|NA|TRBV6-5|14
TGTGCCAGCAGTTCCACGGGGGGAAATCAGCCCCAGCATTTT
CASSSTGGNQPQHF
>TRBJ1-2|NA|NA|TRBV3-1/TRBV3-2|14
TGTGCCAGCAGCCAAGATTCCCCTAACTATGGCTACACCTTC
CASSQDSPNYGYTF
>TRBJ1-5|NA|NA|TRBV29-1|13
TGCAGCGTTGAATTGGCAGCCAATCAGCCCCAGCATTTT
CSVELAANQPQHF
>TRBJ2-7|NA|NA|TRBV7-8|12
TGTGCCAGCAGCTCCCAGGGGCCCGAGCAGTACTTC
CASSSQGPEQYF
>TRBJ1-4|once|NA|TRBV28|15
TGTGCCAGCAGTCGTAGTCGAGCAACTAATGAAAAACTGTTTTTT
CASSRSRATNEKLFF
>TRBJ2-6|NA|NA|TRBV12-3/TRBV12-4|12
TGTGCCAGCGACCAAGGGGCCAACGTCCTGACTTTC
CASDQGANVLTF
>TRBJ1-5|NA|NA|TRBV10-3|10
TGTGCGGGTGGAAGGGGGCCCCAGCATTTT
CAGGRGPQHF
>TRBJ1-1|NA|TRBD1|TRBV5-8|14
TGTGCCAGCAGCGCGGGGACAGGGCCGTCTGAAGCTTTCTTT
CASSAGTGPSEAFF
>TRBJ2-5|NA|TRBD1|TRBV6-5|15
TGTGCCAGCAAGCCGACAGGGGGGGTACAAGAGACCCAGTACTTC
CASKPTGGVQETQYF